This TCR beta chain was recovered during a study of T cell responses to AZD1222 COVID-19 vaccine. Across the study: Pooled samples include second doses given at about 4 or 12 weeks.

Data came from immunoSEQ multiplex PCR; TCRdb stores just in-frame clones and leaves some out. The sample records over 100,000 clones, approximately 90% being singletons. Note on this clone: Its antigen is not known.

With 0 bases removed from V and 1 base from J, the gap between germline ends came to 16 bases. CDR3 size: 16 residues. The germline CDR1 and CDR2 sequences are GTSNPN and SVGIG (reference sequence). Notes on the study in general: Every sample of the repertoires postdated the peak T cell response.

The sample consisted of peripheral blood, taken on day 0 of AZD1222 vaccination. The sequence derives from an adult in good health. This chain links TRBV30 with TRBJ2-7; maybe TRBD1 (6 bases). The CDR3 protein is CAWSVGVGTGSYEQYF. In DNA form, the CDR3 reads TGTGCCTGGAGTGTAGGGGTCGGCACAGGGTCCTACGAGCAGTACTTC. Full variable domain (missing parts from reference TRBV30 and TRBJ2-7): SQTIHQWPATLVQPVGSPLSLECTVEGTSNPNLYWYRQAAGRGLQLLFYSVGIGQISSEVPQNLSASRPQDRQFILSSKKLLLSDSGFYLCAWSVGVGTGSYEQYFGPGTRLTVT.